The 17 T cell receptor beta chains below all came from one sample that was sequenced in a study of beta chain features in type 1 diabetes. Isolated RNA was reverse transcribed in full, so expressed TCRB transcripts were sequenced. Using immunoSEQ multiplex PCR, the repertoire was profiled, and TCRdb retains in-frame clones only, with some absent. This table has around 690,000 clones, about an eighth appearing once. Antigens for these TCRs are unknown. General study results and limits: TCRB CDR3 length was moderately but significantly reduced in all four CD4+ subsets of Type 1 diabetes patients.

The sequenced sample consisted of naive CD4+ T cells from blood. These receptors originate from a young man with type 1 diabetes.

The chain recombines TRBV14 with TRBJ2-3, with D possibly TRBD1 on 6 matching bases. CDR1 and CDR2 (germline): SGHDN, FVKESK. V dropped 4 bases and J dropped 3 bases, with 14 bases sitting between them. CDR3 length equals 15 residues. The CDR3 is CASSRDLRGTDTQYF. The CDR3 nucleotides read TGTGCCAGCAGCCGCGACCTAAGGGGGACAGATACGCAGTATTTT.

In the case of this clone: A much larger clone sits a single nucleotide away, making a read error possible. The chain has TRBV5-4 and TRBJ1-6, with TRBD1 matching over 9 bases. The ends lost 2 bases at V and 7 bases at J; junction bases unmatched: 1. The germline CDR1 and CDR2 sequences are SGHNT and YYREEE (reference sequence). CDR3 size: 14 residues. The CDR3 spells CASSFGQGNSPLHF. The CDR3 DNA reads TGTGCCAGCAGCTTCGGACAGGGGAATTCACCCCTCCACTTT.

This clone was observed a handful of times. This chain uses TRBV27 with TRBJ2-7; 12 bases agree with TRBD1. Germline CDR1 and CDR2: MNHEY and SMNVEV (reference sequence). V lost 5 bases, J lost 4 bases, and 6 bases stayed unmatched. This CDR3 spans 15 amino acids. CDR3 in DNA: TGTGCCAGCAGTCCCCGGGACAGGGGGCAGTACGAGCAGTACTTC. This codes for CASSPRDRGQYEQYF.

This rearrangement joins TRBV5-4 to TRBJ2-3; 9 positions match TRBD1. Trimming cost V 4 bases and J 5 bases; bases outside gene matches: 5. This CDR3 has 14 residues. Germline V gives CDR1 SGHNT, CDR2 YYREEE (reference sequence). The CDR3 spells CASSPRDRVDTQYF. DNA of the CDR3: TGTGCCAGCAGCCCCCGGGACAGGGTAGATACGCAGTATTTT.

The chain joins TRBV29-1 to TRBJ2-5; D may be TRBD1 (5 bases). The V gene lost 4 bases and the J gene lost 1 base, with 7 bases spanning the gap. The CDR3 length is 12 residues. Germline V gives CDR1 SQVTM, CDR2 ANQGSEA. CDR3: CSVARAQETQYF. For the CDR3, the DNA is TGCAGCGTTGCCAGGGCCCAAGAGACCCAGTACTTC.

This clone appeared a few times. This chain uses TRBV28 with TRBJ1-5; D is unresolved. The CDR3 loop spans 13 amino acids. From germline, CDR1 is MDHEN and CDR2 SYDVKM. The V end lost 5 bases, the J end lost 2 bases, and 7 bases lay between the germline ends. The CDR3 DNA is TGTGCCAGCAGTAGTGTGGGCAATCAGCCCCAGCATTTT. Translation gives CASSSVGNQPQHF.

In this sample, this clone turned up a few times. This sequence joins TRBV7-2 and TRBJ2-3, with D tentatively TRBD2 (6 bases). The V end was cut by 7 bases, the J end by 3 bases, with 14 bases between. CDR3 length: 14 residues. Germline V gives CDR1 SGHTA, CDR2 FQGNSA. The CDR3 protein is CASTWGDLTDTQYF. The CDR3 coding sequence is TGTGCCAGCACCTGGGGGGACCTTACAGATACGCAGTATTTT.

The J gene is TRBJ2-1, the V gene TRBV6-6; TRBD2 agrees at 8 bases. The ends lost 11 bases at V and 2 bases at J; junction bases unmatched: 2. Germline V lookup: CDR1 MNHNY, CDR2 SVGAGI (reference sequence). The CDR3 runs 12 residues. CDR3 in amino acids: CAHGGAYNEQFF. The CDR3 DNA reads TGTGCCCACGGGGGGGCCTACAATGAGCAGTTCTTC.

A few counts support this clone. The genes are TRBV6-5 and TRBJ2-5; tentative D call: TRBD1 (5 bases). V lost 3 bases to trimming and J lost 5 bases, with 13 bases between them. The CDR3 contains 14 residues. Germline V gene sequence: CDR1 MNHEY, CDR2 SVGAGI. CDR3 bases: TGTGCCAGCAGTTATTATCGGAACAGGGAGACCCAGTACTTC. Encoded protein: CASSYYRNRETQYF.

This clone was seen more than once but under ten times. The rearrangement joins TRBV28 to TRBJ1-6, with TRBD1 matching 10 bases. This CDR3 region has 18 residues. CDR1 and CDR2 (germline): MDHEN, SYDVKM. The junction had 5 bases not matched to a gene; V was cut back by 3 bases and J by 0 bases. CDR3 loop: CASSLTGGLSSYNSPLHF. CDR3 coding DNA: TGTGCCAGCAGTTTGACAGGGGGCTTAAGCTCCTATAATTCACCCCTCCACTTT. The full variable domain, rest sourced from reference TRBV28 and TRBJ1-6, is DVKVTQSSRYLVKRTGEKVFLECVQDMDHENMFWYRQDPGLGLRLIYFSYDVKMKEKGDIPEGYSVSREKKERFSLILESASTNQTSMYLCASSLTGGLSSYNSPLHFGNGTRLTVT.

This clone showed up just a few times. This chain joins TRBV7-9 and TRBJ1-4, with D hard to call. V was pared by 7 bases and J by 0 bases, with 12 bases between. CDR1 is SEHNR, CDR2 FQNEAQ, per germline (reference sequence). The CDR3 is made up of 15 amino acids. The CDR3 DNA reads TGTGCCAGCACCTCCGGCGAAGCAACTAATGAAAAACTGTTTTTT. Its translation is CASTSGEATNEKLFF.

The CDR3, as DNA: TGTGCCAGCAGTGCCAGGACAGGGACCAATCAGCCCCAGCATTTT. Translation gives CASSARTGTNQPQHF. This chain connects TRBV28 to TRBJ1-5, with 8 bases matching TRBD1. The CDR3 consists of 15 residues. V shed 5 bases and J 3 bases; nucleotides not matched to a gene: 6. CDR1 is MDHEN and CDR2 is SYDVKM in the germline V gene.

A word on this clone: Other DNA sequences in this sample translate to the same CDR3. The chain carries TRBV7-2 and TRBJ1-5, with 7 bases that match TRBD1. This CDR3 region has 14 residues. CDR1 is SGHTA, CDR2 FQGNSA, per germline. With 3 bases clipped from V and 2 bases from J, the junction kept 1 base outside the gene matches. The CDR3 protein is CASSFTGGNQPQHF. In nucleotides, the CDR3 is TGTGCCAGCAGCTTTACAGGGGGCAATCAGCCCCAGCATTTT.

The CDR3 DNA reads as TGTGCCATCAGTGACCAGTCTTGGCCCCTCCACTTT. Its translation: CAISDQSWPLHF. The genes are TRBV10-3 and TRBJ1-6; no reliable D call. Trimming removed 3 bases from V and 13 bases from J, with 10 bases in between. The germline V gene has CDR1 ENHRY and CDR2 SYGVKD. CDR3 length: 12 amino acids.

This clone was detected only once. The same CDR3 can be traced to other DNA sequences in this sample. This chain links TRBV30 with TRBJ1-3; 7 bases are a match to TRBD1. The CDR3 consists of 13 residues. CDR1 and CDR2 from the germline V gene are GTSNPN and SVGIG (reference sequence). With V trimmed by 4 bases and J by 1 base, 1 base remained unmatched. CDR3 sequence: CAWNRGSGNTIYF. The CDR3 region has the DNA TGTGCCTGGAACAGGGGTTCTGGAAACACCATATATTTT.

This clone was counted a few times. The chain is built from TRBV10-3 and TRBJ1-6; 7 nucleotides line up with TRBD1. The V gene end was trimmed by 6 bases and the J gene end by 5 bases; junction bases not matched to a gene: 1. There are 13 residues in the CDR3. Germline CDR1 is ENHRY and CDR2 is SYGVKD. This chain's CDR3 is CAIRTGNNSPLHF. The CDR3 bases are TGTGCCATCAGGACAGGGAATAATTCACCCCTCCACTTT.

This clone has just a few counts. The rearrangement uses TRBV9 and TRBJ2-3; a possible D gene is TRBD1 (6 bases). Trimming took 7 bases from V and 6 from J, leaving 18 bases between them. The CDR3 runs 14 residues. Germline V lookup: CDR1 SGDLS, CDR2 YYNGEE. The CDR3: CASARGRTTDTQYF. The CDR3 DNA reads TGTGCCAGCGCCAGGGGCCGGACGACCGATACGCAGTATTTT.